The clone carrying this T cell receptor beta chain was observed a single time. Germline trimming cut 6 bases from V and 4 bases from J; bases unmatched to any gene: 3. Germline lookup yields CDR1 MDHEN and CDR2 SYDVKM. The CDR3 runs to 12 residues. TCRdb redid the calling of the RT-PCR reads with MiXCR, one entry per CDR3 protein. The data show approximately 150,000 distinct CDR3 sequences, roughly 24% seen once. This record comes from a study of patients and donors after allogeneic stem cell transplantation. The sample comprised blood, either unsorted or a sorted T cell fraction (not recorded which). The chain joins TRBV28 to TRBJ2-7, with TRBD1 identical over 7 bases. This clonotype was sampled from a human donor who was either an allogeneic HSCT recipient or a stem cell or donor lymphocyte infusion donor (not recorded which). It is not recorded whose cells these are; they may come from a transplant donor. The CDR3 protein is CASRTGWYEQYF. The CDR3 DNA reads TGTGCCAGCAGGACAGGGTGGTACGAGCAGTACTTC.